This entry features one T cell receptor (beta chain) sequence. Authors' methods: Amplification with reference gene primers provided the estimates of nucleated cell counts. The repertoire was sequenced with immunoSEQ multiplex PCR; TCRdb's copy has only in-frame clones and lacks some. From that table come the V and J calls and clone size; the DNA was used to work out D and trimming. The sample gives roughly 50,000 clones, about 85% of which show up once; about 10% is in the top ten. The data were obtained in a study of blood T cell repertoires in COVID-19. Sequencing was performed on peripheral blood. The receptor was isolated from a human donor in a cohort sampled during active COVID-19.

CDR3 loop: CATSDLYEQYF. CDR3 DNA sequence: TGTGCCACCAGTGATCTCTACGAGCAGTACTTC. V gene TRBV24-1 combines with J gene TRBJ2-7; D call uncertain. This CDR3 has 11 residues. Trimming stripped 3 bases from V and 3 bases from J, with 2 bases between. Germline V gives CDR1 KGHDR, CDR2 SFDVKD.